One sample yielded the 16 T cell receptor beta chains listed below, sequenced in a study of cytomegalovirus exposure and HLA in healthy donors. It was with 60 Vbeta and 13 Jbeta primers that the PCR ran. Libraries were prepared by immunoSEQ multiplex PCR; TCRdb keeps only in-frame clonotypes and omits some of them. The table has some 110,000 clones, roughly 78% seen once; the top ten hold roughly 1.8%. The sequenced sample consisted of PBMCs. These receptors were taken from a woman aged 40-49 years in good health and CMV-seronegative.

The chain uses TRBV27 and TRBJ2-7, with 8 bases matching TRBD1. The V and J ends lost 4 bases and 1 base, in that order; junction bases with no gene match: 6. The CDR3 extends over 15 amino acids. The germline CDR1 and CDR2 sequences are MNHEY and SMNVEV (reference sequence). CDR3 sequence: CASSSRTGTSYEQYF. The DNA of the CDR3 is TGTGCCAGCAGTTCCCGGACAGGGACATCCTACGAGCAGTACTTC.

In DNA, the CDR3 is TGTGCCAGTAGTTCGGGACTAGCGGGAGAGGTGGGTACGCAGTATTTT. This gives the protein CASSSGLAGEVGTQYF. The chain has TRBV19 and TRBJ2-3; 14 nucleotides align to TRBD2. CDR1 and CDR2 from the germline V gene are LNHDA and SQIVND (reference sequence). The CDR3 consists of 16 residues. V trimming: 5 bases; J trimming: 8 bases; junction bases outside the gene matches: 9.

This chain uses TRBV9 with TRBJ2-3; TRBD2 matches at 10 bases. The CDR3 has 17 residues. The J segment lost 0 bases and the V segment lost 4 bases, leaving 8 bases of the junction unmatched. The germline V gene has CDR1 SGDLS and CDR2 YYNGEE. The CDR3 DNA reads as TGTGCCAGCAGCCCGTCTAGCGGGAGTTGGAGCACAGATACGCAGTATTTT. Protein: CASSPSSGSWSTDTQYF.

The V and J genes are TRBV7-2 and TRBJ2-6, with a weak D call TRBD2 (6 bases). CDR3 length equals 17 residues. Trimming stripped 6 bases from V and 0 bases from J, with 15 bases between. Germline V lookup: CDR1 SGHTA, CDR2 FQGNSA. CDR3: CASRGGGLSSGANVLTF. The DNA for the CDR3 is TGTGCCAGCAGGGGAGGAGGGCTAAGCTCTGGGGCCAACGTCCTGACTTTC. The variable domain in full, with the rest retrieved from reference TRBV7-2 and TRBJ2-6, is GAGVSQSPSNKVTEKGKDVELRCDPISGHTALYWYRQSLGQGLEFLIYFQGNSAPDKSGLPSDRFSAERTGGSVSTLTIQRTQQEDSAVYLCASRGGGLSSGANVLTFGAGSRLTVL.

The chain recombines TRBV27 with TRBJ1-6; D possibly corresponds to TRBD1 (6 bases). The CDR3 is 12 residues long. V lost 8 bases, J lost 10 bases, and 12 bases lay in between. Germline V gene lookup returns CDR1 MNHEY and CDR2 SMNVEV (reference sequence). This CDR3 reads CASGRGGSPLHF. The CDR3 nucleotides read TGTGCCAGCGGACGGGGGGGCTCACCCCTCCACTTT.

The chain couples TRBV5-5 to TRBJ1-2; no clear D. This CDR3 spans 13 amino acids. Trimming removed 0 bases at V and 4 bases at J, with 7 bases between. Looked up from germline, CDR1 is SGHKS and CDR2 is YYEKEE (reference sequence). DNA of the CDR3: TGTGCCAGCAGCTTGGGAGGGAGCTATGGCTACACCTTC. Protein: CASSLGGSYGYTF.

The V call is TRBV6-6, the J call TRBJ2-7, with a tentative D call TRBD2 (5 bases). The ends were cut back, 4 bases at V and 1 base at J, with 17 bases in the middle. This CDR3 contains 16 residues. Germline-derived CDR1 and CDR2 are MNHNY and SVGAGI (reference sequence). CDR3 bases: TGTGCCAGCAGTTGCCTAGAAATAGCGAATTCCTACGAGCAGTACTTC. Protein sequence: CASSCLEIANSYEQYF.

The sample holds a few counts of this clone. The chain couples TRBV2 to TRBJ2-3, with D tentatively TRBD1 (6 bases). V lost 5 bases and J lost 0, with 15 bases in between. The CDR3 has 16 residues. Looked up from germline, CDR1 is SNHLY and CDR2 is FYNNEI. CDR3 loop: CASSPGVPLSTDTQYF. In DNA, the CDR3 is TGTGCCAGCAGTCCAGGGGTACCCCTTAGCACAGATACGCAGTATTTT.

The chain uses TRBV7-2 and TRBJ1-6; a possible D gene is TRBD1 (5 bases). Germline CDR1 and CDR2: SGHTA and FQGNSA. The length of the CDR3 is 14 residues. V lost 5 bases to trimming and J lost 7 bases, with 12 bases between them. The CDR3 loop is CASSPGRGNSPLHF. The CDR3 coding sequence is TGTGCCAGCAGCCCAGGGAGGGGAAATTCACCCCTCCACTTT. Complete variable domain (other parts from reference TRBV7-2 and TRBJ1-6): GAGVSQSPSNKVTEKGKDVELRCDPISGHTALYWYRQSLGQGLEFLIYFQGNSAPDKSGLPSDRFSAERTGGSVSTLTIQRTQQEDSAVYLCASSPGRGNSPLHFGNGTRLTVT.

In DNA form, the CDR3 reads TGCGCCAGCAGCCAAGACAGCCGGGGTCTAGCCAAAAACATTCAGTACTTC. This sequence encodes CASSQDSRGLAKNIQYF. The chain carries TRBV4-3 and TRBJ2-4, with D perhaps matching TRBD2 (5 bases). Looked up from germline, CDR1 is LGHNA and CDR2 is YSLEER. V shed 0 bases and J shed 0 bases, with 12 bases lying between them. The CDR3 totals 17 residues.

This clone was found a few times. The chain couples TRBV25-1 to TRBJ2-2; TRBD1 is a possible D gene (5 bases). CDR1 and CDR2 (germline): MGHDK, SYGVNS. V was pared by 1 base and J by 10 bases, with 10 bases between. The CDR3 extends over 13 amino acids. The CDR3 DNA reads as TGTGCCAGCAGTGAATTGGGGCAGGAGGAGCTGTTTTTT. Its protein product is CASSELGQEELFF.

The rearrangement links TRBV18 to TRBJ2-7; TRBD1 matches at 10 bases. The germline V gene has CDR1 KGHSH and CDR2 LQKENI. Trimming took 3 bases from V and 5 from J; bases not matched to a gene: 1. The length of the CDR3 is 13 residues. The CDR3: CASSPGTGDEQYF. For the CDR3, the DNA is TGTGCCAGCTCACCCGGGACAGGGGACGAGCAGTACTTC.

The rearrangement links TRBV7-8 to TRBJ1-4; no clear D gene. The germline CDR1 and CDR2 sequences are SGHVS and FQNEAQ. The CDR3 is 15 residues long. Trimming left V 2 bases short and J 7 bases short, with 14 bases between. The CDR3 loop is CASSLYARTSEKLFF. For the CDR3, the DNA is TGTGCCAGCAGCTTATACGCAAGAACAAGTGAAAAACTGTTTTTT.

This chain connects TRBV28 to TRBJ1-5, with 9 bases lining up with TRBD1. Looked up from germline, CDR1 is MDHEN and CDR2 is SYDVKM. CDR3 size: 14 residues. The V segment lost 6 bases and the J segment 6 bases; nucleotides outside the gene matches: 6. DNA of the CDR3: TGTGCCAGCAGAGGGACAGGGAATAGTCAGCCCCAGCATTTT. The encoded protein is CASRGTGNSQPQHF.

The chain couples TRBV25-1 to TRBJ1-5; the D gene is possibly TRBD1 (6 bases). Germline CDR1 reads MGHDK; CDR2 reads SYGVNS. V was cut by 6 bases and J by 2 bases, with 14 bases left in between. The CDR3 covers 15 residues. The CDR3 nucleotides read TGTGCCAGCAGGGGGGGGGCCGCTGGCAATCAGCCCCAGCATTTT. This sequence encodes CASRGGAAGNQPQHF.

The chain uses TRBV11-2 and TRBJ2-2, with 7 bases that match TRBD2. The ends lost 5 bases at V and 6 bases at J; junction bases unmatched: 6. This CDR3 spans 14 amino acids. Germline CDR1 and CDR2: SGHAT and FQNNGV. Here the CDR3 DNA reads TGTGCCAGCAGCCCCCGGACTAGTGCCGGGGAGCTGTTTTTT. It is translated as CASSPRTSAGELFF.